This T cell receptor beta chain was sequenced during a study of T cell responses to AZD1222 COVID-19 vaccine. The study's findings and limits: It should be noted that donors were predominantly white British and more often female, and clonal diversity was possibly underestimated. At 160-218 and 743-854, vaccine-associated CD4 TCRs were dominant, and they spanned spike.

Second-dose intervals of approximately 4 or approximately 12 weeks were pooled. Trimming shortened V by 8 bases and J by 0 bases, and 10 bases separated the two germline ends. CDR3 length: 13 residues. Looked up from germline, CDR1 is SGHTA and CDR2 is FQGNSA. Turning to this clone: The antigen is not known.

The table came from immunoSEQ multiplex PCR; TCRdb's copy has only in-frame clones and leaves some out. The data hold 140,000 to 150,000 clones, with roughly nine tenths observed a single time. Specimen: peripheral blood, collected 28 days after the second AZD1222 dose. The receptor comes from an adult who received the AZD1222 COVID-19 vaccine. The chain uses TRBV7-2 and TRBJ1-2; possible D gene TRBD1, 5 bases. CDR3 DNA: TGTGCCAGCCGCACAGGCCCTAACTATGGCTACACCTTC. This sequence encodes CASRTGPNYGYTF.